These 24 T cell receptor beta chains share one sample of origin, sequenced in a study of T cells after somatic rescue of genetic block. Clones were read by immunoSEQ multiplex PCR, and TCRdb kept only the in-frame ones, dropping some. The sample contains tens of thousands of clones, 90% to 97% of which appear only once. The sample taken for sequencing was peripheral blood mononuclear cells (PBMCs). The receptors stem from a child younger than two.

This chain joins TRBV5-1 and TRBJ2-7, with 7 bases that match TRBD2. V lost 1 base and J lost 0; bases outside the gene matches: 4. The length of the CDR3 is 15 residues. Per germline, CDR1 SGHRS and CDR2 YFSETQ. CDR3 region: CASSLSGDPSYEQYF. CDR3 nucleotide sequence: TGCGCCAGCAGCTTGAGCGGGGACCCCTCCTACGAGCAGTACTTC.

The chain recombines TRBV6-1 with TRBJ2-7, with D perhaps TRBD1 (5 bases). The ends were cut back, 3 bases at V and 2 bases at J, with 14 bases in the middle. This CDR3 region has 15 residues. Germline CDR1 reads MNHNS; CDR2 reads SASEGT. CDR3 nucleotide sequence: TGTGCCAGCAGTGATTTTCTAGGGGTAACCTACGAGCAGTACTTC. Amino acids: CASSDFLGVTYEQYF.

V usage is TRBV6-5 and J usage is TRBJ2-2; TRBD1 is a possible D gene (6 bases). The CDR3 length is 15 residues. CDR1 and CDR2 from the germline V gene are MNHEY and SVGAGI. Trimming took 5 bases from V and 4 from J, leaving 14 bases between them. The CDR3 DNA sequence: TGTGCCAGCAGTCGTAACAGGGTCGGCACCGGGGAGCTGTTTTTT. It yields the protein CASSRNRVGTGELFF.

This sequence joins TRBV9 and TRBJ2-3, with D hard to call. V was clipped by 0 bases and J by 1 base, with 3 bases between them. Germline CDR1 and CDR2: SGDLS and YYNGEE. The CDR3 spans 13 residues. CDR3 residues: CASSVVGTDTQYF. CDR3 sequence (DNA): TGTGCCAGCAGCGTAGTGGGCACAGATACGCAGTATTTT.

This clone showed up just once. J is TRBJ1-4 and V is TRBV7-2; D is uncertain. V lost 1 base, J lost 8 bases, and 11 bases lay in between. The CDR3 spans 14 residues. The germline CDR1 and CDR2 sequences are SGHTA and FQGNSA. The CDR3 DNA reads TGTGCCAGCAGCTTAGTCCTGGGTGGCGAAAAACTGTTTTTT. This codes for CASSLVLGGEKLFF.

The rearrangement joins TRBV6-5 to TRBJ2-1, with TRBD2 identical over 7 bases. J was trimmed by 4 bases and V by 0 bases; bases with no gene match: 6. The CDR3 consists of 16 residues. Germline-derived CDR1 and CDR2 are MNHEY and SVGAGI. CDR3: CASSYSPGAGYNEQFF. CDR3 nucleotide sequence: TGTGCCAGCAGTTACTCTCCGGGAGCGGGGTACAATGAGCAGTTCTTC.

CDR3 residues: CASSLDRGWPDTQYF. The CDR3 DNA follows: TGTGCCAGCAGCTTAGATAGGGGGTGGCCAGATACGCAGTATTTT. This chain connects TRBV11-2 to TRBJ2-3, with D possibly being TRBD1 (6 bases). The V gene's germline CDR1 is SGHAT and CDR2 FQNNGV. This CDR3 spans 15 amino acids. V lost 0 bases, J lost 4 bases, and 11 bases lay in between.

This clone was observed a single time. This chain links TRBV7-8 with TRBJ2-3; D gene unclear. The CDR3 consists of 13 residues. Between the trimmed V and J ends, which lost 5 bases and 4 bases, there was a span of 10 bases. The germline gives CDR1 SGHVS, CDR2 FQNEAQ. CDR3 loop: CASSAGEADTQYF. The CDR3 region has the DNA TGTGCCAGCAGCGCAGGAGAGGCAGATACGCAGTATTTT.

The chain couples TRBV7-2 to TRBJ2-5; D uncertain. Trimming removed 1 base at V and 7 bases at J, with 7 bases between. CDR3 length equals 12 residues. Germline loops: CDR1 SGHTA, CDR2 FQGNSA. The CDR3 is CASSLVPPTQYF. The CDR3 DNA reads TGTGCCAGCAGCTTAGTTCCGCCGACCCAGTACTTC.

The genes are TRBV10-3 and TRBJ2-5; D unclear. This CDR3 has 11 residues. CDR1 is ENHRY, CDR2 SYGVKD, per germline. Trimming shortened V by 4 bases and J by 4 bases, and 4 bases separated the two germline ends. CDR3 bases: TGTGCCATCAGTGCGGGAGAGACCCAGTACTTC. It specifies CAISAGETQYF.

The chain is built from TRBV7-9 and TRBJ1-5, with D possibly being TRBD1 (6 bases). The CDR3 has 12 amino acids. The V end lost 1 base, the J end lost 8 bases, and 6 bases lay between the germline ends. Per the germline V gene, CDR1 is SEHNR and CDR2 is FQNEAQ (reference sequence). This chain's CDR3 is CASSLDREPQHF. The CDR3 DNA reads TGTGCCAGCAGCTTAGACAGGGAGCCCCAGCATTTT.

This sequence joins TRBV4-1 and TRBJ2-5; 13 bases line up with TRBD2. With V trimmed by 2 bases and J by 4 bases, 1 base remained unmatched. CDR3 length equals 15 residues. CDR1 is MGHRA, CDR2 YSYEKL, per germline. The CDR3 spells CASSQRTSGRETQYF. CDR3 nucleotide sequence: TGCGCCAGCAGCCAAAGGACTAGCGGGAGAGAGACCCAGTACTTC.

This chain connects TRBV7-2 to TRBJ1-6; D is unclear. The V end was cut by 3 bases, the J end by 5 bases, with 2 bases between. This CDR3 has 12 amino acids. Per the germline V gene, CDR1 is SGHTA and CDR2 is FQGNSA. The chain's CDR3 is CASSFHNSPLHF. The CDR3 bases are TGTGCCAGCAGCTTTCATAATTCACCCCTCCACTTT.

The gene calls are TRBV29-1 and TRBJ2-2; possible D gene TRBD1, 5 bases. Trimming pared 3 bases from V and 6 bases from J, leaving 14 bases between. This CDR3 spans 14 amino acids. Germline values: CDR1 SQVTM, CDR2 ANQGSEA. The CDR3 nucleotides read TGCAGCGTTGATGCAGGGAAAGGAGCCGGGGAGCTGTTTTTT. Its translation is CSVDAGKGAGELFF.

This clone appeared a single time. The V call is TRBV12-5, the J call TRBJ2-4; 7 nucleotides line up with TRBD1. V trimming: 1 base; J trimming: 0 bases; junction bases outside the gene matches: 0. Germline CDR1 and CDR2: LGHNT and FRNRAP. The CDR3 extends over 15 amino acids. This CDR3 is CASGLGQGAKNIQYF. CDR3 in DNA: TGTGCTAGTGGTTTGGGACAGGGAGCCAAAAACATTCAGTACTTC. Supplemented by reference TRBV12-5 and TRBJ2-4, the full variable domain reads DARVTQTPRHKVTEMGQEVTMRCQPILGHNTVFWYRQTMMQGLELLAYFRNRAPLDDSGMPKDRFSAEMPDATLATLKIQPSEPRDSAVYFCASGLGQGAKNIQYFGAGTRLSVL.

The V call is TRBV7-9, the J call TRBJ2-3; D may be TRBD2 (6 bases). Germline assignment: CDR1 SEHNR and CDR2 FQNEAQ (reference sequence). Deletions cut 1 base from V and 3 bases from J, with 17 bases between. This CDR3 comprises 17 residues. This CDR3 is CASSLELSSVGTDTQYF. DNA for the CDR3: TGTGCCAGCAGCTTAGAATTGTCTAGCGTGGGGACAGATACGCAGTATTTT.

This chain links TRBV4-2 with TRBJ2-7; D is unresolved. Looked up from germline, CDR1 is LGHNA and CDR2 is YNFKEQ. V was trimmed by 4 bases and J by 2 bases, leaving 12 bases between them. The CDR3 length is 14 residues. CDR3 amino acids: CASSLPRVAYEQYF. For the CDR3, the DNA is TGTGCCAGCAGCCTCCCACGAGTAGCCTACGAGCAGTACTTC.

V usage is TRBV28 and J usage is TRBJ1-1; D gene ambiguous. CDR1 is MDHEN and CDR2 is SYDVKM in the germline V gene. The CDR3 totals 14 residues. Between the trimmed V and J ends, which lost 2 bases and 1 base, there was a span of 8 bases. The CDR3 DNA is TGTGCCAGCAGTTTAAGGGCAGGGAACACTGAAGCTTTCTTT. This codes for CASSLRAGNTEAFF.

The V call is TRBV6-5, the J call TRBJ2-5; D uncertain. Deletions cut 7 bases from V and 4 bases from J, with 13 bases between. There are 13 residues in the CDR3. From germline, CDR1 is MNHEY and CDR2 SVGAGI. The CDR3 sequence is CASTRSRRETQYF. Here the CDR3 DNA reads TGTGCCAGCACCCGGAGTAGACGAGAGACCCAGTACTTC.

This sequence joins TRBV11-2 and TRBJ2-7; D not resolved. CDR1 is SGHAT, CDR2 FQNNGV, per germline. V lost 0 bases and J 5 bases, leaving 11 bases between the germline ends. There are 14 residues in the CDR3. The DNA for the CDR3 is TGTGCCAGCAGCTTAGAGGTGGTGCCGAACGAGCAGTACTTC. Its protein product is CASSLEVVPNEQYF.

This clone was seen only once. The chain combines TRBV2 with TRBJ1-5; 9 bases align to TRBD1. CDR1 SNHLY and CDR2 FYNNEI come from the germline V gene. The CDR3 runs 15 residues. V lost 4 bases, J lost 7 bases, and 8 bases stayed unmatched. CDR3 bases: TGTGCCAGCAGTGTACAGGGGGCTGCTGGGCAGCCCCAGCATTTT. Protein product: CASSVQGAAGQPQHF. Full variable domain (rest looked up from reference TRBV2 and TRBJ1-5): EPEVTQTPSHQVTQMGQEVILRCVPISNHLYFYWYRQILGQKVEFLVSFYNNEISEKSEIFDDQFSVERPDGSNFTLKIRSTKLEDSAMYFCASSVQGAAGQPQHFGDGTRLSIL.

The chain combines TRBV5-5 with TRBJ2-7; 12 nucleotides match TRBD1. CDR1 is SGHKS and CDR2 is YYEKEE in the germline V gene (reference sequence). The CDR3 is made up of 15 amino acids. J gave up 7 bases and V 4 bases, and 9 bases lay outside the gene matches. The CDR3 DNA reads TGTGCCAGCAGCCCCGCCGGGACAGGGGGCTGGGAGCAGTACTTC. Translating gives CASSPAGTGGWEQYF.

This chain joins TRBV7-9 and TRBJ2-2; D is unclear. Germline CDR1 reads SEHNR; CDR2 reads FQNEAQ (reference sequence). The ends were cut back, 4 bases at V and 3 bases at J, with 3 bases in the middle. The CDR3 covers 12 residues. For the CDR3, the DNA is TGTGCCAGCAGCTCTCACACCGGGGAGCTGTTTTTT. Protein product: CASSSHTGELFF. The variable domain in full, completed from reference TRBV7-9 and TRBJ2-2, reads DTGVSQNPRHKITKRGQNVTFRCDPISEHNRLYWYRQTLGQGPEFLTYFQNEAQLEKSRLLSDRFSAERPKGSFSTLEIQRTEQGDSAMYLCASSSHTGELFFGEGSRLTVL.

The J gene is TRBJ2-5, the V gene TRBV5-5; 11 positions match TRBD1. Germline loops: CDR1 SGHKS, CDR2 YYEKEE (reference sequence). The CDR3 covers 15 residues. Germline trimming cut 3 bases from V and 5 bases from J; bases unmatched to any gene: 6. CDR3 nucleotide sequence: TGTGCCAGCAGCTCTGGACAGGGGGCGAGGGAGACCCAGTACTTC. This sequence encodes CASSSGQGARETQYF. The full variable domain, with the rest looked up from reference TRBV5-5 and TRBJ2-5, is DAGVTQSPTHLIKTRGQQVTLRCSPISGHKSVSWYQQVLGQGPQFIFQYYEKEERGRGNFPDRFSARQFPNYSSELNVNALLLGDSALYLCASSSGQGARETQYFGPGTRLLVL.